The 9 T cell receptor beta chains below all came from one sample that was sequenced in a study of T cells in Graves' hyperthyroidism and ophthalmopathy. TCR beta CDR3 region amplification was performed from RNA transcripts. RT-PCR in the first round (using the HTBI primer set) targeted the TCR CDR3. One entry per CDR3 protein, called by TCRdb with MiXCR from the multiplex PCR reads. The data hold 340,000 or so distinct CDR3 sequences, with approximately 15% observed a single time. Sequenced material: blood. Receptors originate from a man aged 25 to 40 with Graves' hyperthyroidism.

The rearrangement links TRBV7-6 to TRBJ2-1, with 7 bases aligning to TRBD1. CDR3 length: 15 residues. Germline lookup yields CDR1 SGHVS and CDR2 FNYEAQ. J lost 6 bases, V lost 4 bases, and 9 bases had no gene match. The CDR3 loop reads CASSSFRDSGNEQFF. CDR3 coding DNA: TGTGCCAGCAGCTCTTTCCGGGACAGCGGCAATGAGCAGTTCTTC.

The chain couples TRBV20-1 to TRBJ2-2; D possibly corresponds to TRBD2 (6 bases). Germline CDR1 and CDR2: DFQATT and SNEGSKA (reference sequence). The CDR3 is made up of 15 amino acids. Trimming took 4 bases from V and 8 from J, leaving 20 bases between them. The CDR3 loop reads CSATRFAGKAGELFF. The CDR3, as DNA: TGCAGTGCTACTAGATTTGCGGGAAAGGCGGGGGAGCTGTTTTTT.

The chain links TRBV5-6 to TRBJ2-7; 10 positions agree with TRBD2. In germline, CDR1 is SGHDT, CDR2 YYEEEE. This CDR3 has 14 residues. V shed 4 bases, J shed 5 bases, and the junction held 6 bases outside the gene matches. CDR3 region: CASSTGLAIHEQYF. The CDR3 region has the DNA TGTGCCAGCAGCACGGGACTAGCGATCCACGAGCAGTACTTC.

This clonotype was detected many times. The genes are TRBV5-5 and TRBJ2-3, with TRBD2 matching 8 bases. Looked up from germline, CDR1 is SGHKS and CDR2 is YYEKEE (reference sequence). This CDR3 is built from 16 residues. The J segment lost 1 base and the V segment lost 1 base, leaving 5 bases of the junction unmatched. In DNA, the CDR3 is TGTGCCAGCAGCTTGATACTAGCGGCCCGCACAGATACGCAGTATTTT. Translated: CASSLILAARTDTQYF. Filled out from reference TRBV5-5 and TRBJ2-3, the complete variable domain reads DAGVTQSPTHLIKTRGQQVTLRCSPISGHKSVSWYQQVLGQGPQFIFQYYEKEERGRGNFPDRFSARQFPNYSSELNVNALLLGDSALYLCASSLILAARTDTQYFGPGTRLTVL.

This clonotype was picked up many times. Here the CDR3 reads CSARDPRGIEKLFF. CDR3 DNA sequence: TGCAGTGCTAGAGATCCGAGGGGGATCGAAAAACTGTTTTTT. The chain links TRBV20-1 to TRBJ1-4, with D possibly TRBD1 on 6 matching bases. Germline lookup yields CDR1 DFQATT and CDR2 SNEGSKA (reference sequence). CDR3 size: 14 residues. V was shortened by 0 bases and J by 8 bases, with 13 bases between the two germline ends.

This clonotype was found many times. The rearrangement joins TRBV27 to TRBJ1-5; no reliable D call. The CDR3 contains 17 residues. CDR1 is MNHEY and CDR2 is SMNVEV in the germline V gene (reference sequence). V was shortened by 10 bases and J by 2 bases, with 24 bases between the two germline ends. The CDR3 reads CATDERPGFGGNQPQHF. The CDR3 DNA reads as TGTGCCACCGACGAACGGCCAGGTTTTGGGGGCAATCAGCCCCAGCATTTT.

This clonotype was counted only a few times. The gene calls are TRBV10-2 and TRBJ2-1; 7 bases align to TRBD1. This CDR3 region has 14 residues. J lost 4 bases, V lost 6 bases, and 6 bases had no gene match. Germline V lookup: CDR1 WSHSY, CDR2 SAAADI. The CDR3 loop reads CASSGVDRYNEQFF. For the CDR3, the DNA is TGCGCCAGCAGCGGAGTGGACAGGTACAATGAGCAGTTCTTC.

Many counts were recorded for this clonotype. The chain links TRBV27 to TRBJ2-3; D is ambiguous. V lost 7 bases, J lost 6 bases, and 8 bases lay in between. The CDR3 is 11 amino acids. The germline CDR1 and CDR2 sequences are MNHEY and SMNVEV (reference sequence). CDR3 amino acids: CASTLEDTQYF. DNA of the CDR3: TGTGCCAGCACTTTGGAGGATACGCAGTATTTT.

This clonotype was counted a few times. V usage is TRBV6-5 and J usage is TRBJ1-5, with TRBD1 as a possible D gene (5 bases). CDR3 size: 17 residues. Per germline, CDR1 MNHEY and CDR2 SVGAGI. With 0 bases removed from V and 1 base from J, the gap between germline ends came to 13 bases. The CDR3 bases are TGTGCCAGCAGTTACTCGGGTAGGGGTGGGAGCAATCAGCCCCAGCATTTT. This sequence encodes CASSYSGRGGSNQPQHF.